The 7 T cell receptor beta chains below all came from one sample that was sequenced in a study of cytomegalovirus exposure and HLA in healthy donors. The PCR contained 60 Vbeta and 13 Jbeta primers. Clones were sequenced by immunoSEQ multiplex PCR, and TCRdb holds only the in-frame ones, with some missing. The sample carries approximately 170,000 clones, about 79% recorded once. Sample: PBMCs. These receptors were collected from a female donor in good health and CMV-seronegative.

This clone was found once. V usage is TRBV15 and J usage is TRBJ2-4, with 13 bases that match TRBD2. This CDR3 is 16 amino acids long. Looked up from germline, CDR1 is LNHNV and CDR2 is YYDKDF (reference sequence). The ends lost 3 bases at V and 8 bases at J; junction bases unmatched: 7. The CDR3 region is CATSRGTSGGAYIQYF. CDR3 sequence (DNA): TGTGCCACCAGCAGGGGAACTAGCGGGGGGGCGTACATTCAGTACTTC.

The chain couples TRBV30 to TRBJ2-1; the match to TRBD2 covers 11 bases. The CDR3 covers 15 residues. Germline V gene data show CDR1 as GTSNPN and CDR2 as SVGIG (reference sequence). Trimming took 0 bases from V and 4 from J; bases not matched to a gene: 2. The CDR3 DNA follows: TGTGCCTGGAGTGTGGGGACTAGCGGATACAATGAGCAGTTCTTC. The encoded protein is CAWSVGTSGYNEQFF.

This rearrangement joins TRBV19 to TRBJ2-7, with a tentative D call TRBD2 (5 bases). V was shortened by 3 bases and J by 2 bases, with 23 bases between the two germline ends. Germline loops: CDR1 LNHDA, CDR2 SQIVND (reference sequence). The CDR3 length is 18 residues. The CDR3 loop reads CASSILYSTTTGTYEQYF. In DNA form, the CDR3 reads TGTGCCAGTAGTATTCTCTATTCCACGACTACTGGGACCTACGAGCAGTACTTC.

This clone was picked up a small number of times. The V call is TRBV19, the J call TRBJ1-2; 7 nucleotides match TRBD1. The V gene's germline CDR1 is LNHDA and CDR2 SQIVND (reference sequence). This CDR3 is 18 amino acids long. Losses at the gene ends were 0 bases for V and 1 base for J; bases not matched to a gene: 11. The CDR3 coding sequence is TGTGCCAGTAGTATAGAGTCCTTCCTCCGGGACAGTAACTATGGCTACACCTTC. Translating gives CASSIESFLRDSNYGYTF.

The chain combines TRBV11-2 with TRBJ2-3, with 12 bases lining up with TRBD2. The length of the CDR3 is 16 residues. Looked up from germline, CDR1 is SGHAT and CDR2 is FQNNGV. The V segment lost 5 bases and the J segment 1 base; nucleotides outside the gene matches: 4. The chain's CDR3 is CASSIWTSGGTDTQYF. The CDR3 coding sequence is TGTGCCAGCAGCATCTGGACTAGCGGGGGCACAGATACGCAGTATTTT.

This chain connects TRBV29-1 to TRBJ2-7, with a possible D match to TRBD1 (6 bases). The CDR3 is 17 residues long. V lost 7 bases and J 1 base, leaving 26 bases between the germline ends. The germline gives CDR1 SQVTM, CDR2 ANQGSEA. The CDR3 here is CSASHSLQGWKSYEQYF. In nucleotides, the CDR3 is TGCAGCGCTTCACATTCCTTACAGGGATGGAAATCCTACGAGCAGTACTTC.

Note on this clone: At one of its ends the junction is not consistent with the germline gene, which may arise from a read error. The chain employs TRBV9 and TRBJ2-2; a weak D match, TRBD1 (5 bases). The CDR3 sequence is 15 residues long. Germline V gene data show CDR1 as SGDLS and CDR2 as YYNGEE. The CDR3 spells CASRVGALNTGELFF. The CDR3, as DNA: TGTGCCAGCCGCGTAGGGGCCCTTAACACCGGGGAGCTGTTTTTT.